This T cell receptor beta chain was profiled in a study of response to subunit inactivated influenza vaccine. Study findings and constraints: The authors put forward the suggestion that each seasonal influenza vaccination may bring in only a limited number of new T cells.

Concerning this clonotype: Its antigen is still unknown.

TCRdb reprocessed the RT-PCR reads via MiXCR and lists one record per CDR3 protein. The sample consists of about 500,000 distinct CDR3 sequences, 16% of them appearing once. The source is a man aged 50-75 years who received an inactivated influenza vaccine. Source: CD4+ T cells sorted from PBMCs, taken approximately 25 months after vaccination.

The CDR3 loop reads CASSEGRGNTGELFF. DNA of the CDR3: TGTGCCAGCAGTGAAGGCAGGGGGAACACCGGGGAGCTGTTTTTT. The rearrangement links TRBV2 to TRBJ2-2; tentatively, D is TRBD1 (6 bases). CDR3 length: 15 amino acids. Germline V gene sequence: CDR1 SNHLY, CDR2 FYNNEI. V gave up 1 base and J gave up 1 base, with 7 bases separating them.